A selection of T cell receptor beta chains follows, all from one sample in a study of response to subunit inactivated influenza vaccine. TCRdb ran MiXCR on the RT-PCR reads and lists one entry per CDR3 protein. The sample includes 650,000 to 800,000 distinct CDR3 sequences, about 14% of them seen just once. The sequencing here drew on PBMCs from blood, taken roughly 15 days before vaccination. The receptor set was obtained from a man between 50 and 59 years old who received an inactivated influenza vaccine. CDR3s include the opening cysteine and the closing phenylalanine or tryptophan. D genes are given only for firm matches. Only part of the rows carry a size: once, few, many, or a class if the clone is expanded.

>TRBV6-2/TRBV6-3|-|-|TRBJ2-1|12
TGTGCCAGCAGTCCTACCCCCAATGAGCAGTTCTTC
CASSPTPNEQFF
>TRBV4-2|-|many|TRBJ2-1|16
TGTGCCAGCAGCCAAGATTGGCTAGAAATGGACAATGAGCAGTTCTTC
CASSQDWLEMDNEQFF
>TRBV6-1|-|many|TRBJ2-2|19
TGTGCCAGCAGTCGAATTCCGGACTACTTAGAAGGGGGAGCCGGGGAGCTGTTTTTT
CASSRIPDYLEGGAGELFF
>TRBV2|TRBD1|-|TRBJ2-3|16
TGTGCCAGCAGTGAACCAACAGGGGTGAGCACAGATACGCAGTATTTT
CASSEPTGVSTDTQYF
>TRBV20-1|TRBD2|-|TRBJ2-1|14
TGCAGTGCTACCACGGGACTAGCCTACAATGAGCAGTTCTTC
CSATTGLAYNEQFF
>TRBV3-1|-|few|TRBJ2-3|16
TGTGCCAGCAGCCAAGTGACCCTTCGCGGCACAGATACGCAGTATTTT
CASSQVTLRGTDTQYF
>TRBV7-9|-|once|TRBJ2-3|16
TGTGCCAGCAGCTTAGACGCGGGGGCCCGCACAGATACGCAGTATTTT
CASSLDAGARTDTQYF
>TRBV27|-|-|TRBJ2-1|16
TGTGCCAGCAGTTTAAGCTGGAGGGCGGGGCGGAATGAGCAGTTCTTC
CASSLSWRAGRNEQFF
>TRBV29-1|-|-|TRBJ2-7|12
TGCAGCGCTGGACCCTCCCTCTACGAGCAGTACTTC
CSAGPSLYEQYF
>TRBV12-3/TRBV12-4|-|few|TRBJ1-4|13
TGTGCCAGCACCCCAGGGGCTAATGAAAAACTGTTTTTT
CASTPGANEKLFF
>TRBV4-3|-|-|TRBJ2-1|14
TGCGCCAGCAGCCAAGAAAGGTGGGGCAATGAGCAGTTCTTC
CASSQERWGNEQFF
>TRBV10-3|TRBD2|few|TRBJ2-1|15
TGTGCCATCAGTTCCACTAGCGGGGGGTACAATGAGCAGTTCTTC
CAISSTSGGYNEQFF
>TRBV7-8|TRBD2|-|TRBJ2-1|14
TGTGCCAGCAGCAACCCCGGGGGGATTAATGAGCAGTTCTTC
CASSNPGGINEQFF
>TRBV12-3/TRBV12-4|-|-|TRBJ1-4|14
TGTGCCAGTCTAGGACCGGTCAAGGATGAAAAACTGTTTTTT
CASLGPVKDEKLFF
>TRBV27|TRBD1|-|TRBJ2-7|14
TGTGCCAGCAAAACCGGGACAGGGGTTTACGAGCAGTACTTC
CASKTGTGVYEQYF
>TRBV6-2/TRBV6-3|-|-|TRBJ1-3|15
TGTGCCAGCAGTTACGAAGGGACACCTGGAAACACCATATATTTT
CASSYEGTPGNTIYF
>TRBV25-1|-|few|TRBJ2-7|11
TGTGCCAGCAGTGAATACGACGAGCAGTACTTC
CASSEYDEQYF
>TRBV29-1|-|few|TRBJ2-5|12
TGCAGCGTTGTCAGGGACCAAGAGACCCAGTACTTC
CSVVRDQETQYF
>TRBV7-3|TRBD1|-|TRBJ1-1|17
TGTGCCAGCAGCTTAATGATCGGGACAGCCATGAACACTGAAGCTTTCTTT
CASSLMIGTAMNTEAFF
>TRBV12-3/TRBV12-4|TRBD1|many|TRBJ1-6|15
TGTGCCAGCAGTTCCATGACAGGGTATAATTCACCCCTCCACTTT
CASSSMTGYNSPLHF
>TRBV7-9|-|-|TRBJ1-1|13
TGTGCCAGCAGCTTTGAGGCGGTCACTGAAGCTTTCTTT
CASSFEAVTEAFF
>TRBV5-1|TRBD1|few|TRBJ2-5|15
TGCGCCAGCAGCTTGTGGACAGGGGGCCGGGAGACCCAGTACTTC
CASSLWTGGRETQYF
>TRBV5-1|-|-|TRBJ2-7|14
TGCGCCAGCAGCTTGGATGTACAGGGTGCCGAGCAGTACTTC
CASSLDVQGAEQYF
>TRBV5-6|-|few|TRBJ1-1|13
TGTGCCCAGCTTGGGGGGGCGAGCACTGAAGCTTTCTTT
CAQLGGASTEAFF
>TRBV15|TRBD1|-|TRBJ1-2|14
TGTGCCACCAGCAGGCGGGGACAGCAGTATGGCTACACCTTC
CATSRRGQQYGYTF